This entry features one T cell receptor beta chain sequence. Its specificity is unknown. Measured with immunoSEQ multiplex PCR; TCRdb has only the in-frame clones, and not every one. This table has 150,000 to 200,000 clones, about 82% appearing once. Separate from the roughly 700-subject first cohort was the approximately 120-subject validation cohort, to which the donors belonged. The data are from a study of cytomegalovirus exposure and HLA in healthy donors. Study-level results: The study listed some 160 cytomegalovirus-associated TCR beta chains. Many donors carried some public TCRs, although rarity characterized most TCR sequences.

The CDR3 runs to 13 residues. The junction had 8 bases not matched to a gene; V was cut back by 11 bases and J by 8 bases. Germline CDR1 reads WSHSY; CDR2 reads SAAADI. The chain has TRBV10-2 and TRBJ2-1, with 11 nucleotides matching TRBD1. What was sequenced was PBMCs. The receptor's source is a woman between 18 and 29 years old in good health and CMV-seronegative. Here the CDR3 reads CAAGQGAGDEQFF. The CDR3 coding sequence is TGCGCCGCAGGACAGGGGGCTGGAGATGAGCAGTTCTTC.